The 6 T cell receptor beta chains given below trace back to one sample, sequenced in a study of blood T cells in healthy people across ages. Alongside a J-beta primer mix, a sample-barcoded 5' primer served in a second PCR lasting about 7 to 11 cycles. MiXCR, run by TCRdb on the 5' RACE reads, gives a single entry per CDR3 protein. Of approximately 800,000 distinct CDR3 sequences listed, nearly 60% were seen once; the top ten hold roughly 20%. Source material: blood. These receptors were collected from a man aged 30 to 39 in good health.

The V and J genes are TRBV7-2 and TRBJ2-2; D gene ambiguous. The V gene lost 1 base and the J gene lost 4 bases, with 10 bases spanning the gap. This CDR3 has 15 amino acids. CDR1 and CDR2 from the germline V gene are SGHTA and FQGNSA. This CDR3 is CASSLGGRGTGELFF. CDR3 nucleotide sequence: TGTGCCAGCAGCTTAGGAGGCCGCGGCACCGGGGAGCTGTTTTTT.

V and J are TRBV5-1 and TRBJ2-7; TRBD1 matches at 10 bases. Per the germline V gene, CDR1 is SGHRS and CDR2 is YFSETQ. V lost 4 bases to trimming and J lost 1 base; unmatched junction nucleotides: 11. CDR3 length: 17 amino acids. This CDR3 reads CASSLYYQGQGSYEQYF. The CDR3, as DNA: TGCGCCAGCAGCCTCTATTACCAGGGACAGGGGTCCTACGAGCAGTACTTC.

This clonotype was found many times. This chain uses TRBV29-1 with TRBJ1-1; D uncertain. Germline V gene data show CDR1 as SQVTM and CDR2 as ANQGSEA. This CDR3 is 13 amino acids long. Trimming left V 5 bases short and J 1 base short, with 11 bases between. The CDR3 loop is CSVTPQPNTEAFF. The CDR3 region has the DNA TGCAGCGTTACACCGCAGCCGAACACTGAAGCTTTCTTT.

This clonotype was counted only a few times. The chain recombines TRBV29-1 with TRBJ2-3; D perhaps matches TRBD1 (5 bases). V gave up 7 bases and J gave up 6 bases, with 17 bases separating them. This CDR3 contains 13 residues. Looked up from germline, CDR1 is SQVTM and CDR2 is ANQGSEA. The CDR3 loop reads CSAEPDSTDTQYF. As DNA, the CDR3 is TGCAGCGCTGAGCCCGACAGTACCGATACGCAGTATTTT.

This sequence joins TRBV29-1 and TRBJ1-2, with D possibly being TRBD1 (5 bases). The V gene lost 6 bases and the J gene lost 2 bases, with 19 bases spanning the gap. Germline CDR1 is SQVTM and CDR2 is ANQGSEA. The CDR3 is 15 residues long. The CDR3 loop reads CSVETFRGLNYGYTF. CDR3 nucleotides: TGCAGCGTCGAGACATTCCGGGGACTCAACTATGGCTACACCTTC.

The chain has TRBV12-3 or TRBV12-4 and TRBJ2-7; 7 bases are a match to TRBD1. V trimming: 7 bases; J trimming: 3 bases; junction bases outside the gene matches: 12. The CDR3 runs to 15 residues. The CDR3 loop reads CASKYAPGQNYEQYF. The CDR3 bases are TGTGCCAGCAAATACGCCCCGGGACAGAACTACGAGCAGTACTTC.